The rows below give T cell receptor beta chains drawn from one sample of a study of T cells in localized non-small cell lung cancer. Profiling relied on immunoSEQ multiplex PCR, and the TCRdb table lists in-frame clones only, not all of them. The sample has fewer than 50,000 clones, roughly 80% seen once. Source: PBMCs, taken before any cancer treatment. These receptors were collected from a man aged 40 to 69 with stage II lung adenocarcinoma. Both conserved end residues are part of each CDR3. The order of the fields is CDR3 protein, CDR3 DNA, clone size, D gene, V gene, J gene. A D gene is named only where the DNA matches it firmly. Size values are once, few and many counts, or a class for expanded clones, and some rows have none.

CDR3aa: CASRDSLNQPQHF
CDR3nt: TGTGCCAGCAGGGACAGCCTCAATCAGCCCCAGCATTTT
abundance: few
d_gene: -
v_gene: TRBV5-8
j_gene: TRBJ1-5

CDR3aa: CASSLDRGMFNEQFF
CDR3nt: TGTGCCAGCAGCCTGGACAGGGGGATGTTCAATGAGCAGTTCTTC
abundance: -
d_gene: TRBD1
v_gene: TRBV7-2
j_gene: TRBJ2-1

CDR3aa: CASSPGSNEQFF
CDR3nt: TGTGCCAGCAGCCCCGGGAGTAATGAGCAGTTCTTC
abundance: -
d_gene: -
v_gene: TRBV7-9
j_gene: TRBJ2-1

CDR3aa: CASSIPDTDTQYF
CDR3nt: TGTGCCAGCAGCATCCCGGACACAGATACGCAGTATTTT
abundance: -
d_gene: -
v_gene: TRBV7-8
j_gene: TRBJ2-3

CDR3aa: CACRGQFSYEQYF
CDR3nt: TGTGCCTGTAGAGGACAATTCTCCTACGAGCAGTACTTC
abundance: -
d_gene: -
v_gene: TRBV30
j_gene: TRBJ2-7

CDR3aa: CASSWTGQGAGTDTQYF
CDR3nt: TGTGCCAGCAGCTGGACGGGACAGGGGGCGGGCACAGATACGCAGTATTTT
abundance: -
d_gene: TRBD1
v_gene: TRBV7-3
j_gene: TRBJ2-3

CDR3aa: CASSPRVMKPQHF
CDR3nt: TGTGCCAGCAGTCCGCGGGTAATGAAGCCCCAGCATTTT
abundance: -
d_gene: -
v_gene: TRBV27
j_gene: TRBJ1-5

CDR3aa: CASSFNTDTQYF
CDR3nt: TGCGCCAGCAGCTTCAACACAGATACGCAGTATTTT
abundance: -
d_gene: -
v_gene: TRBV5-1
j_gene: TRBJ2-3

CDR3aa: CASSQPGREVADTQYF
CDR3nt: TGCGCCAGCAGCCAGCCGGGGCGGGAGGTAGCAGATACGCAGTATTTT
abundance: -
d_gene: TRBD2
v_gene: TRBV4-1
j_gene: TRBJ2-3

CDR3aa: CASSLQGYYGYTF
CDR3nt: TGTGCCAGCAGCTTGCAGGGATACTATGGCTACACCTTC
abundance: -
d_gene: -
v_gene: TRBV5-4
j_gene: TRBJ1-2

CDR3aa: CASSFFLDTQYF
CDR3nt: TGTGCCAGCAGTTTTTTCTTAGATACGCAGTATTTT
abundance: -
d_gene: -
v_gene: TRBV28
j_gene: TRBJ2-3